The 19 T cell receptor beta chains given below trace back to one sample, sequenced in a study of OX40 agonist ivuxolimab in advanced cancers. Assay used: immunoSEQ multiplex PCR; TCRdb lists only in-frame clones, some missing. This sample has about 35,000 clones; approximately 80% occur once, and the top ten carry over 20%. This sample comprised CD4+ or CD8+ T cells sorted from blood, obtained in a trial of the OX40 agonist ivuxolimab. Every receptor here comes from an adult with an advanced solid tumor such as melanoma, head and neck, liver or kidney cancer.

The V call is TRBV6-5, the J call TRBJ1-6; possible D gene TRBD1, 6 bases. Trimming stripped 6 bases from V and 13 bases from J, with 13 bases between. Germline V gene lookup returns CDR1 MNHEY and CDR2 SVGAGI. The CDR3 is made up of 12 amino acids. The CDR3 DNA sequence: TGTGCCAGCAGGTCACAGGGAGGGCCCCTCCACTTT. Translating gives CASRSQGGPLHF.

The V call is TRBV15, the J call TRBJ1-1, with D unresolved. From germline, CDR1 is LNHNV and CDR2 YYDKDF (reference sequence). Trimming cost V 9 bases and J 4 bases, with 9 bases left between them. This CDR3 is built from 11 residues. The CDR3 sequence is CATRFITEAFF. The CDR3 bases are TGTGCCACGAGGTTCATCACTGAAGCTTTCTTT.

The chain uses TRBV2 and TRBJ2-1, with D perhaps matching TRBD1 (5 bases). Germline values: CDR1 SNHLY, CDR2 FYNNEI. Trimming cost V 2 bases and J 2 bases, with 13 bases left between them. CDR3 length: 16 residues. The CDR3 reads CASSERGRQAYNEQFF. The CDR3 DNA reads as TGTGCCAGCAGTGAAAGGGGCAGGCAAGCCTACAATGAGCAGTTCTTC.

The count of this clone is one. The gene calls are TRBV19 and TRBJ2-4; 9 bases are a match to TRBD1. The length of the CDR3 is 12 residues. The ends lost 8 bases at V and 6 bases at J; junction bases unmatched: 2. Germline lookup yields CDR1 LNHDA and CDR2 SQIVND (reference sequence). In DNA form, the CDR3 reads TGTGCCAGTGGACAGGGGCCAAACATTCAGTACTTC. It is translated as CASGQGPNIQYF.

The gene calls are TRBV30 and TRBJ1-3; maybe TRBD1 (5 bases). Trimming shortened V by 1 base and J by 5 bases, and 12 bases separated the two germline ends. Per germline, CDR1 GTSNPN and CDR2 SVGIG (reference sequence). The CDR3 extends over 14 amino acids. The CDR3 nucleotides are TGTGCCTGGAGTGAGACAGCGCGGCGAAACACCATATATTTT. Its translation: CAWSETARRNTIYF.

The rearrangement links TRBV28 to TRBJ1-4; the D gene is possibly TRBD1 (6 bases). V shed 3 bases and J shed 2 bases, with 10 bases lying between them. The CDR3 runs to 15 residues. CDR1 and CDR2 (germline): MDHEN, SYDVKM. The chain's CDR3 is CASSLAGATNEKLFF. The CDR3 region has the DNA TGTGCCAGCAGTTTGGCAGGGGCGACTAATGAAAAACTGTTTTTT.

V is TRBV7-3 and J is TRBJ2-3; perhaps TRBD2 as D (6 bases). Trimming pared 5 bases from V and 6 bases from J, leaving 15 bases between. The CDR3 has 14 amino acids. Per the germline V gene, CDR1 is SGHTA and CDR2 is FQGTGA. The CDR3: CASSRDSSADTQYF. CDR3 bases: TGTGCCAGCAGCAGGGACTCATCTGCGGATACGCAGTATTTT.

CDR3 sequence: CASSTGTFPYEQYF. Written as DNA, the CDR3 is TGTGCCAGCAGCACCGGGACGTTCCCCTACGAGCAGTACTTC. The chain couples TRBV9 to TRBJ2-7, with D possibly called TRBD1 or TRBD2 (5 bases each). Germline V gene data show CDR1 as SGDLS and CDR2 as YYNGEE. Trimming took 4 bases from V and 2 from J, leaving 13 bases between them. The CDR3 loop spans 14 amino acids.

The chain joins TRBV5-1 to TRBJ2-1; 12 nucleotides match TRBD2. V shed 0 bases, J shed 15 bases, and the junction held 10 bases outside the gene matches. The germline V gene has CDR1 SGHRS and CDR2 YFSETQ. There are 15 residues in the CDR3. CDR3 residues: CASSLAATSGGQSFF. The CDR3 DNA sequence: TGCGCCAGCAGCTTGGCCGCCACTAGCGGGGGGCAGTCGTTCTTC.

This chain connects TRBV7-9 to TRBJ1-1; D is perhaps TRBD1 (6 bases). Trimming took off 5 bases at V and 2 bases at J, with 12 bases between the two ends. The CDR3 is made up of 14 amino acids. Germline loops: CDR1 SEHNR, CDR2 FQNEAQ (reference sequence). The CDR3 loop is CASSEQGSNTEAFF. The CDR3 DNA reads TGTGCCAGCAGCGAACAGGGTAGTAACACTGAAGCTTTCTTT.

The chain combines TRBV6-6 with TRBJ2-5; D call uncertain. Germline CDR1 reads MNHNY; CDR2 reads SVGAGI (reference sequence). With 5 bases removed from V and 5 bases from J, the gap between germline ends came to 15 bases. The CDR3 is made up of 14 amino acids. The CDR3, as DNA: TGTGCCAGCAGTATCCGTGGGCGTGGGGAGACCCAGTACTTC. It specifies CASSIRGRGETQYF.

CDR3 in DNA: TGTGCCAGCAGTTACGATTCCCTCAATTCGGAGACCCAGTACTTC. This encodes CASSYDSLNSETQYF. The chain combines TRBV6-5 with TRBJ2-5; no reliable D call. Trimming cost V 2 bases and J 5 bases, with 15 bases left between them. Germline values: CDR1 MNHEY, CDR2 SVGAGI. The CDR3 runs to 15 residues.

The V gene is TRBV6-1, the J gene TRBJ2-7; D is ambiguous. The CDR3 covers 15 residues. The V end lost 3 bases, the J end lost 3 bases, and 15 bases lay between the germline ends. Germline assignment: CDR1 MNHNS and CDR2 SASEGT. CDR3 DNA: TGTGCCAGCAGTGATCTTGCGATCAGGCTCTACGAGCAGTACGTC. It encodes CASSDLAIRLYEQYV.

The chain links TRBV2 to TRBJ2-7; D may be TRBD2 (5 bases). V lost 8 bases and J 9 bases, leaving 20 bases between the germline ends. CDR3 length: 13 amino acids. CDR1 SNHLY and CDR2 FYNNEI come from the germline V gene. CDR3 bases: TGTGCCAGCTCTGAACGGGGAAGAACTAGGCAGTACTTC. Its protein is CASSERGRTRQYF.

CDR3: CAISPWDRGSTEAFF. The CDR3 DNA reads as TGTGCCATCAGTCCCTGGGACAGGGGGAGTACTGAAGCTTTCTTT. The rearrangement uses TRBV10-3 and TRBJ1-1, with 11 bases matching TRBD1. Germline CDR1 reads ENHRY; CDR2 reads SYGVKD. The ends lost 5 bases at V and 5 bases at J; junction bases unmatched: 7. This CDR3 spans 15 amino acids.

The rearrangement joins TRBV19 to TRBJ2-5; 8 nucleotides agree with TRBD1. V shed 4 bases and J 3 bases; nucleotides not matched to a gene: 7. Germline loops: CDR1 LNHDA, CDR2 SQIVND (reference sequence). The CDR3 is made up of 15 amino acids. For the CDR3, the DNA is TGTGCCAGTAGTAAAAATTCAGGGGGCGAAGAGACCCAGTACTTC. Translating it yields CASSKNSGGEETQYF.

The V and J genes are TRBV7-9 and TRBJ2-7; D gene ambiguous. The germline V gene has CDR1 SEHNR and CDR2 FQNEAQ (reference sequence). The CDR3 spans 11 residues. V was trimmed by 2 bases and J by 4 bases, leaving 3 bases between them. CDR3 in amino acids: CASSLQYEQYF. CDR3 nucleotide sequence: TGTGCCAGCAGCTTACAGTACGAGCAGTACTTC.

The rearrangement uses TRBV18 and TRBJ1-3; 7 nucleotides align to TRBD1. V was pared by 2 bases and J by 4 bases, with 5 bases of the junction left unmatched. Per germline, CDR1 KGHSH and CDR2 LQKENI. This CDR3 contains 15 residues. The CDR3 DNA is TGTGCCAGCTCACCAAGGAGGGGGCCAGGAAACACCATATATTTT. It specifies CASSPRRGPGNTIYF.

J is TRBJ2-1 and V is TRBV15, with TRBD2 identical over 8 bases. V lost 6 bases, J lost 8 bases, and 9 bases stayed unmatched. The CDR3 loop spans 14 amino acids. Germline CDR1 is LNHNV and CDR2 is YYDKDF (reference sequence). CDR3 region: CATRSAGAGDEQFF. The CDR3 DNA is TGTGCCACCAGATCAGCGGGGGCCGGAGATGAGCAGTTCTTC.